Listed here are 13 T cell receptor beta chains from one sample, sequenced in a study of control samples from healthy donors and cancer patients. Measured with immunoSEQ multiplex PCR; TCRdb has only the in-frame clones, and not every one. This sample contains about 210,000 clones. Sequenced: blood. The receptors here all came from a woman aged 30 to 39 in good health.

V usage is TRBV4-3 and J usage is TRBJ1-5; D call uncertain. The CDR3 has 15 residues. Per germline, CDR1 LGHNA and CDR2 YSLEER. The ends were cut back, 1 base at V and 0 bases at J, with 7 bases in the middle. The CDR3 reads CASSQGRYSNQPQHF. The CDR3 DNA follows: TGCGCCAGCAGCCAAGGAAGATATAGCAATCAGCCCCAGCATTTT.

This chain uses TRBV19 with TRBJ2-3; the match to TRBD2 covers 8 bases. The germline V gene encodes CDR1 LNHDA and CDR2 SQIVND (reference sequence). The CDR3 runs to 14 residues. V was pared by 6 bases and J by 2 bases, with 4 bases of the junction left unmatched. The CDR3 coding sequence is TGTGCCAGTAGGGAGCGGGGGACCACAGATACGCAGTATTTT. It codes for CASRERGTTDTQYF.

This chain uses TRBV12-3 or TRBV12-4 with TRBJ1-1, with a possible D match to TRBD1 (5 bases). V was pared by 6 bases and J by 0 bases, with 8 bases between. The CDR3 is 13 amino acids. The CDR3 DNA reads TGTGCCAGCAGGTGGACAATGAACACTGAAGCTTTCTTT. Its translation: CASRWTMNTEAFF.

The chain links TRBV5-1 to TRBJ2-7; perhaps D is TRBD1 or TRBD2 (5 bases each). V was shortened by 3 bases and J by 4 bases, with 8 bases between the two germline ends. The germline gives CDR1 SGHRS, CDR2 YFSETQ. This CDR3 region has 12 residues. In DNA, the CDR3 is TGCGCCAGCAGCTGGGACGGATACGAGCAGTACTTC. Translating it yields CASSWDGYEQYF.

V usage is TRBV13 and J usage is TRBJ2-7; unclear D gene. Trimming left V 5 bases short and J 4 bases short, with 6 bases between. Germline V gives CDR1 PRHDT, CDR2 FYEKMQ (reference sequence). The CDR3 extends over 11 amino acids. CDR3 amino acids: CASSPQYEQYF. The CDR3 DNA sequence: TGTGCCAGCAGCCCACAGTACGAGCAGTACTTC.

This chain connects TRBV5-8 to TRBJ2-2; weak D call: TRBD2 (5 bases). Germline V gene sequence: CDR1 SGHTS, CDR2 YDEGEE. The CDR3 is 14 amino acids. Trimming took 0 bases from V and 6 from J, leaving 9 bases between them. The CDR3 is CASSLGDYAGELFF. In DNA form, the CDR3 reads TGTGCCAGCAGCTTGGGTGACTACGCCGGGGAGCTGTTTTTT. Filled out from reference TRBV5-8 and TRBJ2-2, the complete variable domain reads EAGVTQSPTHLIKTRGQQATLRCSPISGHTSVYWYQQALGLGLQFLLWYDEGEERNRGNFPPRFSGRQFPNYSSELNVNALELEDSALYLCASSLGDYAGELFFGEGSRLTVL.

This chain uses TRBV1 with TRBJ1-4; no check of the table's D call, TRBD1, against the DNA was made. TRBV1 represents a pseudogene. The CDR3 length is 15 residues. CDR3 nucleotide sequence: TGCACCAGCAGCCCCCGGACAGGGAGAGACGAAAAACTGTTTTTT. Amino acids: CTSSPRTGRDEKLFF.

The chain carries TRBV5-4 and TRBJ2-3; D ambiguous. This CDR3 is 14 amino acids long. Per germline, CDR1 SGHNT and CDR2 YYREEE (reference sequence). V was cut by 0 bases and J by 5 bases, with 10 bases left in between. CDR3 region: CASSLAGFLDTQYF. The CDR3 region has the DNA TGTGCCAGCAGCTTGGCTGGGTTTTTAGATACGCAGTATTTT.

V is TRBV29-1 and J is TRBJ1-2; D is possibly TRBD1 (5 bases). Germline values: CDR1 SQVTM, CDR2 ANQGSEA. V shed 4 bases and J shed 2 bases, with 23 bases lying between them. The CDR3 contains 17 residues. DNA of the CDR3: TGCAGCGTTGTGAGCGACACGGGGTTAGGGACGAACTATGGCTACACCTTC. Its translation: CSVVSDTGLGTNYGYTF.

The gene calls are TRBV6-6 and TRBJ1-5; the D gene is possibly TRBD1 (5 bases). V shed 6 bases and J shed 0 bases, with 12 bases lying between them. The CDR3 extends over 15 amino acids. Germline lookup yields CDR1 MNHNY and CDR2 SVGAGI (reference sequence). The CDR3 here is CASSSRQYSNQPQHF. As DNA, the CDR3 is TGTGCCAGCAGCTCACGACAGTATAGCAATCAGCCCCAGCATTTT.

The chain has TRBV5-4 and TRBJ2-5; D not resolved. The V and J ends lost 1 base and 2 bases respectively, with 6 bases between them. This CDR3 is built from 13 residues. Germline values: CDR1 SGHNT, CDR2 YYREEE (reference sequence). CDR3 DNA sequence: TGTGCCAGCAGCTTGTCGCAGCAAGAGACCCAGTACTTC. The encoded protein is CASSLSQQETQYF.

V is TRBV28 and J is TRBJ1-1; D gene uncertain. The CDR3 length is 11 residues. CDR1 is MDHEN and CDR2 is SYDVKM in the germline V gene. Between the trimmed V and J ends, which lost 8 bases and 7 bases, there was a span of 11 bases. The CDR3 DNA sequence: TGTGCCAGCGGTGCGGCGGGTGAAGCTTTCTTT. This sequence encodes CASGAAGEAFF.

The chain is built from TRBV13 and TRBJ1-3, with unresolved D. Germline V gene lookup returns CDR1 PRHDT and CDR2 FYEKMQ (reference sequence). CDR3 length equals 12 residues. V lost 1 base to trimming and J lost 7 bases, with 5 bases between them. The CDR3 coding sequence is TGTGCCAGCAGCTTAGTTAAGAACACCATATATTTT. This translates into CASSLVKNTIYF. Looking up the rest from reference TRBV13 and TRBJ1-3 gives the full variable domain: AAGVIQSPRHLIKEKRETATLKCYPIPRHDTVYWYQQGPGQDPQFLISFYEKMQSDKGSIPDRFSAQQFSDYHSELNMSSLELGDSALYFCASSLVKNTIYFGEGSWLTVV.